The 3 T cell receptor beta chains below all came from one sample that was sequenced in a study of blood T cells in healthy people across ages (dated by TCRdb to 2013 to 2016). Libraries were constructed by 5' RACE. Instrument on record: Illumina HiSeq 2500. A second PCR of roughly 6 to 12 cycles was run with a J-beta primer mix and a sample-barcoded 5' primer. In TCRdb, the public reads were trimmed at Q25 with fastp and aligned with MiXCR, with productive beta chains retained. For every CDR3 protein sequence, its rows merge into one entry that carries the most common genes and DNA. The sample table lists approximately 800,000 distinct CDR3 sequences, 20% to 30% of them with a count of one. The ten largest clones capture approximately 3.7% of the sample. The data also belong to a second study, concerning T cells of mothers and their children.

Sample: blood. These TCRs come from a boy between 10 and 17 years old in good health.

The chain employs TRBV5-1 and TRBJ2-7; TRBD1 agrees at 9 bases. This CDR3 is built from 13 residues. Germline CDR1 is SGHRS and CDR2 is YFSETQ. The J segment lost 5 bases and the V segment lost 7 bases, leaving 7 bases of the junction unmatched. CDR3 in amino acids: CASSAGQGNEQYF. In DNA form, the CDR3 reads TGCGCCAGCTCCGCGGGACAGGGTAACGAGCAGTACTTC.

This clonotype was seen at least ten times. This chain uses TRBV7-9 with TRBJ2-1, with a possible D match to TRBD2 (5 bases). This CDR3 has 15 residues. CDR1 and CDR2 from the germline V gene are SEHNR and FQNEAQ (reference sequence). Trimming took 5 bases from V and 5 from J, leaving 16 bases between them. The CDR3 here is CASSPVEVRDNEQFF. CDR3 in DNA: TGTGCCAGCAGCCCGGTGGAGGTAAGAGACAATGAGCAGTTCTTC.

The V and J genes are TRBV12-3 or TRBV12-4 and TRBJ2-3; the D is unclear. Trimming stripped 6 bases from V and 1 base from J, with 8 bases between. This CDR3 region has 13 residues. CDR3 bases: TGTGCCAGCAGAGACTTAGGCACAGATACGCAGTATTTT. Protein: CASRDLGTDTQYF.